This TCR beta chain originates from a study of CD8 T cells in ankylosing spondylitis. In making TCR beta libraries, quantitative 5'-RACE with molecular barcodes was used. TCRdb passed the 5' RACE reads through MiXCR, listing each CDR3 protein once. Among a few hundred thousand distinct CDR3 sequences, less than 25% were seen once, and the ten largest hold roughly 3.4%. Details on this clonotype: Antigen: not known.

Study findings and constraints: A motif of eight or nine highly homologous TCR beta variants was seen as apparently characteristic of ankylosing spondylitis blood. Matched ankylosing spondylitis synovial fluid reportedly showed significant enrichment of disease-linked clones. A subset of motif variants has previously been described in the synovial fluid and blood of reactive arthritis.

The sequencing input was blood, either unsorted or a sorted T cell fraction (not recorded which). The sequence derives from a female donor with ankylosing spondylitis or in good health (not recorded which).

In DNA, the CDR3 is TGTGCCAGCAGCCAGGGGTCTAGCGGGTTCTACAATGAGCAGTTCTTC. Translating it yields CASSQGSSGFYNEQFF. The chain combines TRBV7-6 with TRBJ2-1; 8 nucleotides align to TRBD2. This CDR3 comprises 16 residues. Germline lookup yields CDR1 SGHVS and CDR2 FNYEAQ. Trimming removed 5 bases from V and 3 bases from J; junction bases left unmatched: 9.